These 10 T cell receptor beta chains came from one sample sequenced in a study of naive and memory T cell subsets. Both TRBC1 and TRBC2 were covered by a beta constant-region primer of two equimolar oligonucleotides. TCRdb processed the UMI-ligation and nested PCR reads anew with MiXCR; each CDR3 protein has one entry. This table holds 89,000 or so distinct CDR3 sequences, around 14% found once. Sequencing used central memory CD4+ T cells from blood. The receptors come from a human donor in good health.

This rearrangement joins TRBV10-3 to TRBJ2-1; 16 bases agree with TRBD2. Germline lookup yields CDR1 ENHRY and CDR2 SYGVKD. The CDR3 sequence is 20 residues long. V was clipped by 3 bases and J by 1 base; unmatched bases: 9. The CDR3 loop reads CAISDGTSGRGPLSYNEQFF. CDR3 bases: TGTGCCATCAGTGATGGGACTAGCGGGAGGGGTCCCCTGTCCTACAATGAGCAGTTCTTC.

This clonotype was seen a handful of times. The V call is TRBV4-1, the J call TRBJ2-1; 9 bases are shared with TRBD1. The CDR3 spans 15 residues. Germline lookup yields CDR1 MGHRA and CDR2 YSYEKL. The junction had 3 bases not matched to a gene; V was cut back by 0 bases and J by 6 bases. CDR3 sequence: CASSQDQTGGNEQFF. CDR3 bases: TGCGCCAGCAGCCAAGATCAGACAGGGGGCAATGAGCAGTTCTTC.

This clonotype was detected only a few times. The chain has TRBV7-9 and TRBJ2-7; D gene uncertain. The length of the CDR3 is 12 residues. V shed 0 bases and J shed 7 bases, with 7 bases lying between them. The germline gives CDR1 SEHNR, CDR2 FQNEAQ (reference sequence). In nucleotides, the CDR3 is TGTGCCAGCAGCTTAGCAGACAAGGAGCAGTACTTC. Its protein product is CASSLADKEQYF. Using reference TRBV7-9 and TRBJ2-7 for the parts outside the CDR3, the full variable domain is DTGVSQNPRHKITKRGQNVTFRCDPISEHNRLYWYRQTLGQGPEFLTYFQNEAQLEKSRLLSDRFSAERPKGSFSTLEIQRTEQGDSAMYLCASSLADKEQYFGPGTRLTVT.

Worth noting for this clonotype: A much larger clone lies a single base off, so this may be a read error. The chain employs TRBV28 and TRBJ2-5; TRBD2 aligns across 11 bases. V trimming: 10 bases; J trimming: 4 bases; junction bases outside the gene matches: 8. Per the germline V gene, CDR1 is MDHEN and CDR2 is SYDVKM. This CDR3 is 14 amino acids long. CDR3 region: CATRLAGSTETQYF. DNA of the CDR3: TGTGCCACAAGACTAGCGGGATCCACAGAGACCCAGTACTTC.

This clonotype has a handful of counts. J is TRBJ2-3 and V is TRBV9; D not certain. With 4 bases removed from V and 7 bases from J, the gap between germline ends came to 13 bases. CDR3 size: 13 residues. Germline CDR1 reads SGDLS; CDR2 reads YYNGEE. CDR3: CASSLDRVNTQYF. CDR3 nucleotide sequence: TGTGCCAGCAGCCTTGACCGAGTAAATACGCAGTATTTT.

The chain is built from TRBV7-2 and TRBJ2-3; D remains unclear. V lost 8 bases and J lost 0, with 9 bases in between. The V gene's germline CDR1 is SGHTA and CDR2 FQGNSA. The CDR3 sequence is 13 residues long. The CDR3 loop reads CASGPVSTDTQYF. CDR3 nucleotide sequence: TGTGCCAGCGGTCCCGTTAGCACAGATACGCAGTATTTT.

J is TRBJ2-3 and V is TRBV7-6, with 10 bases fitting TRBD1. The V gene's germline CDR1 is SGHVS and CDR2 FNYEAQ. Germline trimming cut 6 bases from V and 3 bases from J; bases unmatched to any gene: 9. The CDR3 has 16 amino acids. CDR3 bases: TGTGCCAGCAGTCAAATGACAGGGGGCGGGACAGATACGCAGTATTTT. Translation: CASSQMTGGGTDTQYF.

This clonotype was recorded many times. The V gene is TRBV7-4, the J gene TRBJ2-3; 10 bases map to TRBD2. Per germline, CDR1 SGHVT and CDR2 SQSDAQ. With V trimmed by 0 bases and J by 4 bases, 10 bases remained unmatched. The CDR3 has 18 amino acids. Here the CDR3 DNA reads TGTGCCAGCAGCTTAGCCAAGCGGGAGGGCCGTTCGGCAGATACGCAGTATTTT. Translating it yields CASSLAKREGRSADTQYF.

This clonotype turned up a few times. The chain has TRBV15 and TRBJ2-1, with D possibly being TRBD1 (5 bases). In germline, CDR1 is LNHNV, CDR2 YYDKDF (reference sequence). V dropped 3 bases and J dropped 7 bases, with 16 bases sitting between them. The CDR3 sequence is 15 residues long. The DNA of the CDR3 is TGTGCCACCAGCAGCCTACTTGGTAGGGGTAATGAGCAGTTCTTC. It translates to CATSSLLGRGNEQFF.

There are a few counts of this clonotype. The chain joins TRBV5-6 to TRBJ2-1, with D perhaps being TRBD1 or TRBD2 (5 bases each). V dropped 3 bases and J dropped 10 bases, with 11 bases sitting between them. CDR1 and CDR2 from the germline V gene are SGHDT and YYEEEE. The CDR3 is made up of 12 amino acids. The CDR3 DNA reads TGTGCCAGCAGCTCCCGGGACGGCGAGCAGTTCTTC. Amino acid sequence: CASSSRDGEQFF. Based on the CDR3 plus reference TRBV5-6 and TRBJ2-1, the full variable domain is DAGVTQSPTHLIKTRGQQVTLRCSPKSGHDTVSWYQQALGQGPQFIFQYYEEEERQRGNFPDRFSGHQFPNYSSELNVNALLLGDSALYLCASSSRDGEQFFGPGTRLTVL.